Listed below are T cell receptor beta chains from one sample, sequenced in a study of blood T cells in healthy people across ages. TCRdb used MiXCR to reprocess the 5' RACE reads, holding one entry per CDR3 protein. The sample carries roughly 700,000 distinct CDR3 sequences, around 25% recorded once. These data also formed part of another study, on T cells of mothers and their children.

The sequenced sample was blood. The receptor source for this set is a boy aged 10-17 years in good health. CDR3s include the opening cysteine and the closing phenylalanine or tryptophan. A D gene is named only where the DNA matches it firmly. Size values are once, few and many counts, or a class for expanded clones, and some rows have none.

clone size: few
D gene: TRBD2
V gene: TRBV5-1
J gene: TRBJ2-7
CDR3 DNA: TGCGCCAGCAGCTTGGGACTAGCGGGGGGGCTTGAGCAGTACTTC
CDR3 protein: CASSLGLAGGLEQYF

clone size: few
D gene: TRBD1
V gene: TRBV28
J gene: TRBJ2-1
CDR3 DNA: TGTGCCAGCAGTTTTCGATTGGGAGTATCTTCGGACAGGGGGCGAAGGGACAATGTCGATGAGCAGTTCTTC
CDR3 protein: CASSFRLGVSSDRGRRDNVDEQFF

clone size: few
D gene: TRBD1
V gene: TRBV25-1
J gene: TRBJ2-2
CDR3 DNA: TGTGCCAGCAGTGCACAGGGGCCCACCGGGGAGCTGTTTTTT
CDR3 protein: CASSAQGPTGELFF

clone size: NA
D gene: NA
V gene: TRBV29-1
J gene: TRBJ1-4
CDR3 DNA: TGTAGCGCCCAATGGGGGGACGAAAAACTGTTTTTT
CDR3 protein: CSAQWGDEKLFF

clone size: NA
D gene: NA
V gene: TRBV10-3
J gene: TRBJ2-5
CDR3 DNA: TGTGCCATCAGTGAGTCGGCAGGGCCAGGGGAGACCCAGTACTTC
CDR3 protein: CAISESAGPGETQYF

clone size: NA
D gene: NA
V gene: TRBV5-1
J gene: TRBJ2-1
CDR3 DNA: TGCGCCAGCAGCTTGTCGTCGGGAAGCTCCTACAATGAGCAGTTCTTC
CDR3 protein: CASSLSSGSSYNEQFF

clone size: NA
D gene: TRBD2
V gene: TRBV3-1
J gene: TRBJ2-2
CDR3 DNA: TGTGCCAGCAGCCTACTACCGGGACTAGCGAACACCGGGGAGCTGTTTTTT
CDR3 protein: CASSLLPGLANTGELFF

clone size: NA
D gene: NA
V gene: TRBV20-1
J gene: TRBJ2-7
CDR3 DNA: TGCAGTGCTAGAGATGTTGGCAGCTACTCCTACGAGCAGTACTTC
CDR3 protein: CSARDVGSYSYEQYF

clone size: NA
D gene: NA
V gene: TRBV12-3/TRBV12-4
J gene: TRBJ2-2
CDR3 DNA: TGTGCCAGCAGTTTAGTGGTAGGGGTACCAGACCTTACCGGGGAGCTGTTTTTT
CDR3 protein: CASSLVVGVPDLTGELFF

clone size: NA
D gene: NA
V gene: TRBV3-1
J gene: TRBJ1-5
CDR3 DNA: TGTGCCAGCAGCCAAGGACAGGCTTATAGCAATCAGCCCCAGCATTTT
CDR3 protein: CASSQGQAYSNQPQHF

clone size: NA
D gene: NA
V gene: TRBV5-1
J gene: TRBJ2-5
CDR3 DNA: TGCGCCAGCAGCCCGGGCGGTCTAGCAGGAGAGACCCAGTACTTC
CDR3 protein: CASSPGGLAGETQYF

clone size: NA
D gene: NA
V gene: TRBV20-1
J gene: TRBJ2-7
CDR3 DNA: TGCAGTGCTAGCGGGAGTGGAGGAGAGCAGTACTTC
CDR3 protein: CSASGSGGEQYF

clone size: NA
D gene: NA
V gene: TRBV4-1
J gene: TRBJ2-3
CDR3 DNA: TGCGCCAGCAGCCAAGGTCGGGCGTATTTT
CDR3 protein: CASSQGRAYF